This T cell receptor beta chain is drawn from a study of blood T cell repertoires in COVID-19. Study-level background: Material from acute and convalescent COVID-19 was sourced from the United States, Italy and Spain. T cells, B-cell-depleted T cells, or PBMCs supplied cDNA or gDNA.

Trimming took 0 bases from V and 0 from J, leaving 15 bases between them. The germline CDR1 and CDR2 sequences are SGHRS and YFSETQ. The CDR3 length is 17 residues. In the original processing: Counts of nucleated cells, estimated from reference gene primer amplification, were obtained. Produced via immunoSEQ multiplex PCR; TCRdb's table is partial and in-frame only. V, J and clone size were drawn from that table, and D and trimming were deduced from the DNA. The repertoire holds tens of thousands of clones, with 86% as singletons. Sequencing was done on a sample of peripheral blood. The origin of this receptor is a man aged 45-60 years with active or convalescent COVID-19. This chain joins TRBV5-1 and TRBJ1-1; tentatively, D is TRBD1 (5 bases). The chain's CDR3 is CASSLGGGGVMNTEAFF. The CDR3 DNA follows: TGCGCCAGCAGCTTGGGTGGAGGAGGGGTAATGAACACTGAAGCTTTCTTT.